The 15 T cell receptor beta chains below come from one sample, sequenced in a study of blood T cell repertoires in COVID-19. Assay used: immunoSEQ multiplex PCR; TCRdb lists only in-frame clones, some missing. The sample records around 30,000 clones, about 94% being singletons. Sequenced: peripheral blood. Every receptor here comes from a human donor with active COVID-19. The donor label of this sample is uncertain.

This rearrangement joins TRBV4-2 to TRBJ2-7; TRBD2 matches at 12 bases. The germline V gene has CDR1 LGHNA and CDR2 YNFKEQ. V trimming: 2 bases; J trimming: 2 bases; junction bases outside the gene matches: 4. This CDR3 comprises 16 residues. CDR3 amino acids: CASSQSGLAGPYEQYF. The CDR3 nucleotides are TGTGCCAGCAGCCAATCGGGACTAGCGGGCCCCTACGAGCAGTACTTC.

The CDR3 reads CASSGQGASTETQYF. The CDR3 nucleotides are TGTGCCAGCTCGGGACAGGGGGCTTCTACGGAGACCCAGTACTTC. This rearrangement joins TRBV18 to TRBJ2-5, with 12 bases fitting TRBD1. This CDR3 has 15 amino acids. J gave up 5 bases and V 6 bases, and 7 bases lay outside the gene matches. CDR1 and CDR2 (germline): KGHSH, LQKENI.

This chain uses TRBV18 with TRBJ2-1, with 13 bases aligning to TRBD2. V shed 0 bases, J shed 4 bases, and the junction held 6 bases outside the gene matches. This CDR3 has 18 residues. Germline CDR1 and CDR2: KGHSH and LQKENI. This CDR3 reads CASSPPLQGLAGYNEQFF. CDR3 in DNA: TGTGCCAGCTCACCACCTTTACAGGGACTAGCGGGGTACAATGAGCAGTTCTTC. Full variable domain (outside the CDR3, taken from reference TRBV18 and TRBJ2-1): NAGVMQNPRHLVRRRGQEARLRCSPMKGHSHVYWYRQLPEEGLKFMVYLQKENIIDESGMPKERFSAEFPKEGPSILRIQQVVRGDSAAYFCASSPPLQGLAGYNEQFFGPGTRLTVL.

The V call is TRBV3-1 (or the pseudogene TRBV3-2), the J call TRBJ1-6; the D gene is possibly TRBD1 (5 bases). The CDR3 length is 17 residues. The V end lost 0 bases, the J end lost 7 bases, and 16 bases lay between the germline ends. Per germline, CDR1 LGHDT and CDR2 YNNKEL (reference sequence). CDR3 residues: CASSQDWQGRLNSPLHF. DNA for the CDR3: TGTGCCAGCAGCCAAGATTGGCAGGGCCGACTGAATTCACCCCTCCACTTT.

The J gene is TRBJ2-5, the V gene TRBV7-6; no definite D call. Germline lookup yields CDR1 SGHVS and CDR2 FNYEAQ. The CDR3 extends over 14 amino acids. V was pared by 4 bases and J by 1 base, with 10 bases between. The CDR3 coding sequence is TGTGCCAGCAGCTCTATAGCAGTCCAAGAGACCCAGTACTTC. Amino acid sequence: CASSSIAVQETQYF.

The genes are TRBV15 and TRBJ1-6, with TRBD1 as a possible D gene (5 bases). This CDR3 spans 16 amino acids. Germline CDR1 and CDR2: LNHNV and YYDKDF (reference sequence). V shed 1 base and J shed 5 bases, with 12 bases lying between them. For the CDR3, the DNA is TGTGCCACCAGCAGAGCCCCGGGACTCAATAATTCACCCCTCCACTTT. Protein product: CATSRAPGLNNSPLHF.

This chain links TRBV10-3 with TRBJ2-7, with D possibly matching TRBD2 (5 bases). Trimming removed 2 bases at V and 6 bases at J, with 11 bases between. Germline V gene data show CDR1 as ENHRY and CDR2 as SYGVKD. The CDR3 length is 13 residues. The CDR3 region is CAISEHTGIEQYF. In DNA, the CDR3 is TGTGCCATCAGTGAGCATACCGGGATCGAGCAGTACTTC.

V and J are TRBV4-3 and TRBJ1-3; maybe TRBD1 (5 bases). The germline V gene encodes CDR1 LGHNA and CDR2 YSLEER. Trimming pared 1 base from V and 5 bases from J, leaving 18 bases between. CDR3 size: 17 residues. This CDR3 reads CASSQAYGGATRNTIYF. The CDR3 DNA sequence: TGCGCCAGCAGCCAAGCCTATGGAGGGGCCACCAGAAACACCATATATTTT.

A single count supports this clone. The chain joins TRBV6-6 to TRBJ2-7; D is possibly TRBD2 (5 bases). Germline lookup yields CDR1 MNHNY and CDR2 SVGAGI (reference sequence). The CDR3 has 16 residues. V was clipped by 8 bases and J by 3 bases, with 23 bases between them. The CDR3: CASAGEQEENYYEQYF. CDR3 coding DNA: TGTGCCAGCGCTGGGGAGCAAGAGGAAAACTACTACGAGCAGTACTTC.

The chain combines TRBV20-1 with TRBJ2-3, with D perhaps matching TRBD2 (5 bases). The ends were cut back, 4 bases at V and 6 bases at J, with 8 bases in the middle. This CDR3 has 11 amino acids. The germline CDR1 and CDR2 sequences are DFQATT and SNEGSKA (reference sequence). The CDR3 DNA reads TGCAGTGCTAACCCGGGGGATACGCAGTATTTT. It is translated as CSANPGDTQYF.

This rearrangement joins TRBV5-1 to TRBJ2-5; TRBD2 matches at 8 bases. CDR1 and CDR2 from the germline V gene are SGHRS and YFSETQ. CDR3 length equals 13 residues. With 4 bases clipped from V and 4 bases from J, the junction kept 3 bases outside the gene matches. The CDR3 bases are TGCGCCAGCAGCCTACGGGGGGGAGAGACCCAGTACTTC. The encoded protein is CASSLRGGETQYF.

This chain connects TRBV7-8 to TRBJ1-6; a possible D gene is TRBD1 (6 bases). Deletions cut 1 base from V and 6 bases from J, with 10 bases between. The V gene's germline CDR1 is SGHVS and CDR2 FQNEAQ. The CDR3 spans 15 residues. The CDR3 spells CASSLVSGVNSPLHF. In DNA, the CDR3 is TGTGCCAGCAGCTTAGTCTCAGGGGTTAATTCACCCCTCCACTTT.

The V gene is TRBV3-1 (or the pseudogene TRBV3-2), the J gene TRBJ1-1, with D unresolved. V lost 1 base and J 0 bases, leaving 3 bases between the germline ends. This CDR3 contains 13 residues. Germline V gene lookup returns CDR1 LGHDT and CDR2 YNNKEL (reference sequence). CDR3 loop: CASSQAMNTEAFF. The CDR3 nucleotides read TGTGCCAGCAGCCAAGCCATGAACACTGAAGCTTTCTTT.

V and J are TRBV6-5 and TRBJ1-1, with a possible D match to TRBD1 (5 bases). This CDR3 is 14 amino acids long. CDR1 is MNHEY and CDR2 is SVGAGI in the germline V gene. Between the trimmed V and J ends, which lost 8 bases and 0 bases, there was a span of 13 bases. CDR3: CASSPTTVNTEAFF. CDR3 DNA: TGTGCCAGCTCGCCCACGACAGTGAACACTGAAGCTTTCTTT.

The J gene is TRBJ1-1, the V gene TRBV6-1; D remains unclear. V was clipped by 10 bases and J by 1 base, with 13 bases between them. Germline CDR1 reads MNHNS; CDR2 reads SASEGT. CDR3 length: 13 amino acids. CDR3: CATQKQANTEAFF. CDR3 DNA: TGTGCCACCCAAAAGCAGGCGAACACTGAAGCTTTCTTT.